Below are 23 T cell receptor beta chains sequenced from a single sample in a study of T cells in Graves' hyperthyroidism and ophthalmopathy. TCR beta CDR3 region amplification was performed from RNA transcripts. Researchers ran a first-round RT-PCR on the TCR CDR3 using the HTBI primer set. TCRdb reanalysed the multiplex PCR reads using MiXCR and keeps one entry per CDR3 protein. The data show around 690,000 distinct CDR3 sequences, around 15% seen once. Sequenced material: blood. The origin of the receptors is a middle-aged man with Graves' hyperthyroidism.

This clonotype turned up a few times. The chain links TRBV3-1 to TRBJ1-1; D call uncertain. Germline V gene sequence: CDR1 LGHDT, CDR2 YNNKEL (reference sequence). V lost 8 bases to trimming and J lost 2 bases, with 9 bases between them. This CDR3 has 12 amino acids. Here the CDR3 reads CASARTNTEAFF. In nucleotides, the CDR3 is TGTGCCAGCGCCAGGACCAACACTGAAGCTTTCTTT.

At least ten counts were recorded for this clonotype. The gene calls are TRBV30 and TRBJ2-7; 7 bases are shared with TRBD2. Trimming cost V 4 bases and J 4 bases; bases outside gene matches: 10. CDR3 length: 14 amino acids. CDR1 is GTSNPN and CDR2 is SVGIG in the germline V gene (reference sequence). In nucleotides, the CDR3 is TGTGCCTGGAATATGGGCGGGAGAGAATACGAGCAGTACTTC. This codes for CAWNMGGREYEQYF.

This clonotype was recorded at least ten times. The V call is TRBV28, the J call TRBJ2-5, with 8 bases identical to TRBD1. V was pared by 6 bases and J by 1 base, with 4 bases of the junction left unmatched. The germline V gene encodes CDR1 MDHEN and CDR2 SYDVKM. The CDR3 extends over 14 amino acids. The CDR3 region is CASRSGQGQETQYF. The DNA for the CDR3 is TGTGCCAGCAGATCTGGACAGGGCCAAGAGACCCAGTACTTC.

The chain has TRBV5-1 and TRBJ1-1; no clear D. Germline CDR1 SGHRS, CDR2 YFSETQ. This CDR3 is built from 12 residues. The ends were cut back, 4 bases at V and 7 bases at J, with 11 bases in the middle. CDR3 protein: CASSLGEFEAFF. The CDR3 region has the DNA TGCGCCAGCAGCCTCGGAGAGTTTGAAGCTTTCTTT.

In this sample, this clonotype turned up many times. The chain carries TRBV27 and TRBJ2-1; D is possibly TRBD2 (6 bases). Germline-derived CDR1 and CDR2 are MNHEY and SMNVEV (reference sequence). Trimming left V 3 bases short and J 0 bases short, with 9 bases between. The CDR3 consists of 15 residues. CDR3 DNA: TGTGCCAGCAGTTTTCTCGGGAGCTCCTACAATGAGCAGTTCTTC. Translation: CASSFLGSSYNEQFF.

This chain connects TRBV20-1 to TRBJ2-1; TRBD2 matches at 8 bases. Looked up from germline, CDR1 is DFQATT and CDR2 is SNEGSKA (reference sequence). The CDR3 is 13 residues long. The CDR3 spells CRLPGLDYNEQFF. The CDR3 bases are TGCAGGCTTCCGGGACTAGACTACAATGAGCAGTTCTTC.

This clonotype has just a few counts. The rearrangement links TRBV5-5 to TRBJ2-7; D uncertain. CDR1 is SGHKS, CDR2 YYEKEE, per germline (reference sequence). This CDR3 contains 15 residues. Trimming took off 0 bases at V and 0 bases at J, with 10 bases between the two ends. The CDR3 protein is CASSLEGSHSYEQYF. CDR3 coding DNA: TGTGCCAGCAGCTTGGAAGGCTCCCACTCCTACGAGCAGTACTTC.

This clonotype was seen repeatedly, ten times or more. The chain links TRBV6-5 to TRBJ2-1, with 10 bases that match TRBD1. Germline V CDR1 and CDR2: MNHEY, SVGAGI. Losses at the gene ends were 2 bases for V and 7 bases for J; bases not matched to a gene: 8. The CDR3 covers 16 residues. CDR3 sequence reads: CASSYVRGQGKNEQFF. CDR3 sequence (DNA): TGTGCCAGCAGTTACGTAAGGGGACAGGGGAAAAATGAGCAGTTCTTC.

The DNA for the CDR3 is TGTGCCAGCAGCTTAAGTAGGAACGCAGAGCAGTATTTT. Its translation is CASSLSRNAEQYF. The chain is built from TRBV13 and TRBJ2-3; the D is unclear. CDR3 size: 13 residues. The ends were cut back, 2 bases at V and 11 bases at J, with 14 bases in the middle. CDR1 and CDR2 (germline): PRHDT, FYEKMQ (reference sequence). Using reference TRBV13 and TRBJ2-3 for the parts outside the CDR3, the full variable domain is AAGVIQSPRHLIKEKRETATLKCYPIPRHDTVYWYQQGPGQDPQFLISFYEKMQSDKGSIPDRFSAQQFSDYHSELNMSSLELGDSALYFCASSLSRNAEQYFGPGTRLTVL.

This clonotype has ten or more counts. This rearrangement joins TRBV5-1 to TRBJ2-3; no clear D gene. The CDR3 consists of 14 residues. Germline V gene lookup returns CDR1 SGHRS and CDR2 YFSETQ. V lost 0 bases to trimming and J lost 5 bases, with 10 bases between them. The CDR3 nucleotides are TGCGCCAGCAGCTTGGAGGGATCCGGAGATACGCAGTATTTT. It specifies CASSLEGSGDTQYF.

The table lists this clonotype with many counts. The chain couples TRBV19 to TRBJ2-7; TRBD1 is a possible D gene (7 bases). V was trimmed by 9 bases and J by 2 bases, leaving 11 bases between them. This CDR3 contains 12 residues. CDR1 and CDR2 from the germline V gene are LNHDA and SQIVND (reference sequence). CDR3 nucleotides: TGTGCCAGCCAGGGGGGAGCCTACGAGCAGTACTTC. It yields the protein CASQGGAYEQYF.

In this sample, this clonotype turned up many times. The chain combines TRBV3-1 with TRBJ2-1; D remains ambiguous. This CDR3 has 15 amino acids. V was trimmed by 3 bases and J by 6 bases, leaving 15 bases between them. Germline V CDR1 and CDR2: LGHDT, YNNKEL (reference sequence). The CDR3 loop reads CASSQMGHPSNEQFF. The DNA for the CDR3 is TGTGCCAGCAGCCAGATGGGTCATCCTAGCAATGAGCAGTTCTTC.

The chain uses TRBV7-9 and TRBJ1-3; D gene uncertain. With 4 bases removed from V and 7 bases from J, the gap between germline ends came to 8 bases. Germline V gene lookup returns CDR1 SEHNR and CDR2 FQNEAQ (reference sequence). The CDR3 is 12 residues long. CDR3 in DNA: TGTGCCAGCAGCTCTACTATGAACACCATATATTTT. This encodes CASSSTMNTIYF.

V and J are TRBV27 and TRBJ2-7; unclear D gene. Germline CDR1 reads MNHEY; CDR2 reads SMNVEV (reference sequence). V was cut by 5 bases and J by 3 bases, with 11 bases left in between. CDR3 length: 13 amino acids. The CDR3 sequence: CASSVSYNYEQYF. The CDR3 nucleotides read TGTGCCAGCAGTGTTTCCTACAACTACGAGCAGTACTTC.

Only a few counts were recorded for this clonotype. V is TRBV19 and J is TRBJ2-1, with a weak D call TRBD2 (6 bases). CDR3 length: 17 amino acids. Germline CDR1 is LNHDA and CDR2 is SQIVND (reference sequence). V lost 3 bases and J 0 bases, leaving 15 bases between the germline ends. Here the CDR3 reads CASSIYSGGYSYNEQFF. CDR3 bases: TGTGCCAGTAGTATCTATAGCGGCGGGTACTCCTACAATGAGCAGTTCTTC.

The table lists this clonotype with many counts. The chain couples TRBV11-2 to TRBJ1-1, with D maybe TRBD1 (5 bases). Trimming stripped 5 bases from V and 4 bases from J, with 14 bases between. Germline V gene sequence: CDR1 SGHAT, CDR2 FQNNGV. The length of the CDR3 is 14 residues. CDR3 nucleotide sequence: TGTGCCAGCAGCCTTGGGGGGGTGGCCACTGAAGCTTTCTTT. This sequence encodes CASSLGGVATEAFF.

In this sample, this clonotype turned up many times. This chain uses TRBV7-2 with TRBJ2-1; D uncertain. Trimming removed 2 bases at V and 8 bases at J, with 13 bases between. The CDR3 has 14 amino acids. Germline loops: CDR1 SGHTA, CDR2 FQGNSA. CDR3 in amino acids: CASSLPSERDEQFF. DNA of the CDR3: TGTGCCAGCAGCTTACCTTCCGAAAGGGATGAGCAGTTCTTC.

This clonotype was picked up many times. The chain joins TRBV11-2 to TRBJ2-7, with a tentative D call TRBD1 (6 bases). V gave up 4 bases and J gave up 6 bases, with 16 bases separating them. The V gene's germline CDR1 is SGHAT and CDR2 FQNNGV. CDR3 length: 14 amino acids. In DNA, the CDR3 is TGTGCCAGCAGCTCGGGCAGGGGTCCACGCGAGCAGTACTTC. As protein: CASSSGRGPREQYF.

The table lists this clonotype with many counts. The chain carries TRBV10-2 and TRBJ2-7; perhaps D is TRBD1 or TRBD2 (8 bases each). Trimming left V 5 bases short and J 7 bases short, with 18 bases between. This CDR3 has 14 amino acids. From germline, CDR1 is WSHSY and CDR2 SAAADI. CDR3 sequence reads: CASSHPGGGREQYF. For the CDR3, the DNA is TGCGCCAGCAGTCACCCAGGGGGCGGGAGGGAGCAGTACTTC.

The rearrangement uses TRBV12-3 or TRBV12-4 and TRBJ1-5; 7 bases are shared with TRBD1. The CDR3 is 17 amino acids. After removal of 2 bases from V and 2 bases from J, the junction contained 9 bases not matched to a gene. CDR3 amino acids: CASSLRGGGVGNQPQHF. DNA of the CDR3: TGTGCCAGCAGTTTAAGAGGGGGCGGGGTGGGCAATCAGCCCCAGCATTTT.

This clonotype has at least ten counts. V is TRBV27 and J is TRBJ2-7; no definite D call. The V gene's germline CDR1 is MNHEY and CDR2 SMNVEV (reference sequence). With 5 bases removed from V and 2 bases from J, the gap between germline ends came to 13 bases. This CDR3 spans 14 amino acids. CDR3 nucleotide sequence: TGTGCCAGCAGTATCTTCCCGCGTCCCTACGAGCAGTACTTC. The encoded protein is CASSIFPRPYEQYF.

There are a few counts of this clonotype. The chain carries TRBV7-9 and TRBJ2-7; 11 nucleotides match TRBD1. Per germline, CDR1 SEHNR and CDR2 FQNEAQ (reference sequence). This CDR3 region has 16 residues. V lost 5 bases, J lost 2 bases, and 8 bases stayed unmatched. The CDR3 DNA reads TGTGCCAGCAGCCGTACCGGGACAGGGGGACCCTACGAGCAGTACTTC. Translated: CASSRTGTGGPYEQYF.

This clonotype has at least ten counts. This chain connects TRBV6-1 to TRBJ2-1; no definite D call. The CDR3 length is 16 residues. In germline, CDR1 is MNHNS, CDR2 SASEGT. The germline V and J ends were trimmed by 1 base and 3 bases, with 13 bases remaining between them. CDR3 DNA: TGTGCCAGCAGTGAAGAGGCAACACCGTTCTACAATGAGCAGTTCTTC. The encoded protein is CASSEEATPFYNEQFF.